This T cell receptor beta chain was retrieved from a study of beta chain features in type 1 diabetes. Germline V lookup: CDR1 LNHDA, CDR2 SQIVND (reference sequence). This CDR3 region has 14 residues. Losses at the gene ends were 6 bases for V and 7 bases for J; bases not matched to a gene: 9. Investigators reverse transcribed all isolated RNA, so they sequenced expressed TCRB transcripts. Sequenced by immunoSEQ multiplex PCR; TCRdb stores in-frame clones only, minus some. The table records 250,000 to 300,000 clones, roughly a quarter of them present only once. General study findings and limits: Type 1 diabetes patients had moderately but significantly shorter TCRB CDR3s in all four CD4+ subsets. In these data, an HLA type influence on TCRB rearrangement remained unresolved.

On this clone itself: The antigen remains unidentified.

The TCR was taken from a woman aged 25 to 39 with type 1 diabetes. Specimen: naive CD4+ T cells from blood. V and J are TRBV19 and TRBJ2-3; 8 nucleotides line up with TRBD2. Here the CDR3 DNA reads TGTGCCAGTAGCCGGACTAGCAGTCTATATACGCAGTATTTT. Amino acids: CASSRTSSLYTQYF.